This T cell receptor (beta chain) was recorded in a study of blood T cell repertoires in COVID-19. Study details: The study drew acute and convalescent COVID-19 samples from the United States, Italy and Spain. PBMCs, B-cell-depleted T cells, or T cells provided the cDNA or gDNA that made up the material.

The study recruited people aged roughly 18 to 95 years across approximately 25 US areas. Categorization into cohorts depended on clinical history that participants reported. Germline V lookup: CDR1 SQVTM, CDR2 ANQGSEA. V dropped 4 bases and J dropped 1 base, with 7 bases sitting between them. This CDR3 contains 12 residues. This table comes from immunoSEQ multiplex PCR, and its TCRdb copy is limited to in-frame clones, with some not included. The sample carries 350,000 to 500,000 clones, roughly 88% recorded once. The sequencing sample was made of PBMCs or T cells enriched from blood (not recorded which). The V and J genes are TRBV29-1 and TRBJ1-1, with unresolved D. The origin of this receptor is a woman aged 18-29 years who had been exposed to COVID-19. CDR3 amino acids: CSVAVGNTEAFF. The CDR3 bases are TGCAGCGTTGCGGTCGGGAACACTGAAGCTTTCTTT.